These 26 T cell receptor beta chains share one sample of origin, sequenced in a study of long-term antiretroviral therapy in people with HIV. Sequencing used immunoSEQ v3.0 at survey level. Clones were read by immunoSEQ multiplex PCR, and TCRdb kept only the in-frame ones, dropping some. The table shows 15,000 to 20,000 clones, with approximately 80% occurring only once. The sequencing here drew on unsorted PBMCs, taken 0.6 years after starting antiretroviral therapy. These TCRs come from a woman between 18 and 29 years old with HIV.

The gene calls are TRBV2 and TRBJ1-1; no definite D call. CDR3 size: 13 residues. V was clipped by 7 bases and J by 0 bases, with 9 bases between them. Germline CDR1 is SNHLY and CDR2 is FYNNEI. CDR3 DNA: TGTGCCAGCATCCGGGCCCTGAACACTGAAGCTTTCTTT. Its protein is CASIRALNTEAFF.

The count of this clone is one. The chain employs TRBV29-1 and TRBJ2-3; 11 nucleotides align to TRBD2. The CDR3 is 17 residues long. The V gene's germline CDR1 is SQVTM and CDR2 ANQGSEA. Losses at the gene ends were 0 bases for V and 3 bases for J; bases not matched to a gene: 8. The CDR3 DNA is TGCAGCGTTGAAGAATGGAATAGCGGGGGGGCAACAGATACGCAGTATTTT. Its translation is CSVEEWNSGGATDTQYF.

The chain joins TRBV5-1 to TRBJ2-3; possibly TRBD1 for D (7 bases). V shed 4 bases and J shed 2 bases, with 14 bases lying between them. Germline CDR1 reads SGHRS; CDR2 reads YFSETQ. The CDR3 sequence is 15 residues long. CDR3: CASSRAEGATDTQYF. DNA of the CDR3: TGCGCCAGCAGCAGGGCGGAGGGGGCCACAGATACGCAGTATTTT.

This clone turned up a few times. The DNA of the CDR3 is TGTGCCAGCAGTTACCCGGAACCGGGGCCGTCCTATGGCTACACCTTC. Amino acids: CASSYPEPGPSYGYTF. The chain carries TRBV6-6 and TRBJ1-2; weak D call: TRBD1 (5 bases). With 2 bases removed from V and 4 bases from J, the gap between germline ends came to 17 bases. The germline CDR1 and CDR2 sequences are MNHNY and SVGAGI (reference sequence). The CDR3 totals 16 residues.

Only a few counts were recorded for this clone. The V call is TRBV2, the J call TRBJ2-1; 8 bases agree with TRBD1. The V gene's germline CDR1 is SNHLY and CDR2 FYNNEI. The CDR3 length is 16 residues. Trimming cost V 2 bases and J 15 bases; bases outside gene matches: 18. For the CDR3, the DNA is TGTGCCAGCAGTGAACGAACGACAGGGGAATCCGGTTTAGGGTTCTTC. This codes for CASSERTTGESGLGFF. Supplemented by reference TRBV2 and TRBJ2-1, the full variable domain reads EPEVTQTPSHQVTQMGQEVILRCVPISNHLYFYWYRQILGQKVEFLVSFYNNEISEKSEIFDDQFSVERPDGSNFTLKIRSTKLEDSAMYFCASSERTTGESGLGFFGPGTRLTVL.

The chain has TRBV4-3 and TRBJ2-3, with 10 nucleotides matching TRBD1. V trimming: 0 bases; J trimming: 5 bases; junction bases outside the gene matches: 8. Germline lookup yields CDR1 LGHNA and CDR2 YSLEER. The CDR3 is 17 residues long. CDR3 loop: CASSQETDRGRRDTQYF. The CDR3 nucleotides are TGCGCCAGCAGCCAAGAGACCGACAGGGGGCGGAGAGATACGCAGTATTTT.

The chain couples TRBV7-9 to TRBJ2-7; 10 positions match TRBD1. Germline V CDR1 and CDR2: SEHNR, FQNEAQ (reference sequence). This CDR3 comprises 17 residues. J was trimmed by 2 bases and V by 3 bases; bases with no gene match: 10. The CDR3 protein is CASSLAGQGTDPYEQYF. In DNA, the CDR3 is TGTGCCAGCAGCTTGGCGGGACAGGGGACGGATCCCTACGAGCAGTACTTC.

V and J are TRBV7-2 and TRBJ1-5; the D is unclear. V gave up 5 bases and J gave up 10 bases, with 12 bases separating them. Germline V gene sequence: CDR1 SGHTA, CDR2 FQGNSA. This CDR3 comprises 12 residues. This CDR3 is CASSAGYRPQHF. CDR3 in DNA: TGTGCCAGCAGCGCGGGGTACCGACCCCAGCATTTT. The full variable domain, its missing parts supplied by reference TRBV7-2 and TRBJ1-5, is GAGVSQSPSNKVTEKGKDVELRCDPISGHTALYWYRQSLGQGLEFLIYFQGNSAPDKSGLPSDRFSAERTGGSVSTLTIQRTQQEDSAVYLCASSAGYRPQHFGDGTRLSIL.

The V gene is TRBV5-6, the J gene TRBJ2-3; no firm D call. The CDR3 totals 15 residues. V lost 0 bases and J 6 bases, leaving 14 bases between the germline ends. CDR1 is SGHDT and CDR2 is YYEEEE in the germline V gene. DNA of the CDR3: TGTGCCAGCAGCTTGGGGATAGCATTTGGCGATACGCAGTATTTT. Its translation is CASSLGIAFGDTQYF.

This clone was picked up a small number of times. The V call is TRBV18, the J call TRBJ2-7; D gene unclear. Germline values: CDR1 KGHSH, CDR2 LQKENI. CDR3 length: 15 residues. Trimming pared 0 bases from V and 6 bases from J, leaving 15 bases between. The CDR3 nucleotides read TGTGCCAGCTCACCACCAGGCGACCGTCTCGCCGAGCAGTACTTC. Residues: CASSPPGDRLAEQYF.

The V gene is TRBV7-2, the J gene TRBJ2-3, with D uncertain. V dropped 5 bases and J dropped 6 bases, with 18 bases sitting between them. CDR1 SGHTA and CDR2 FQGNSA come from the germline V gene. This CDR3 region has 15 residues. The CDR3 sequence: CASSLIASPTDTQYF. The CDR3 DNA reads as TGTGCCAGCAGCCTGATAGCTTCCCCCACGGATACGCAGTATTTT.

The chain combines TRBV29-1 with TRBJ1-5; tentative D call: TRBD1 (5 bases). The CDR3 spans 13 residues. V shed 4 bases and J shed 6 bases, with 13 bases lying between them. Germline V gene lookup returns CDR1 SQVTM and CDR2 ANQGSEA. The CDR3 loop is CSVASGGGQPQHF. The CDR3 DNA follows: TGCAGCGTTGCTTCTGGGGGGGGTCAGCCCCAGCATTTT.

This sequence joins TRBV11-3 and TRBJ1-2, with 9 positions matching TRBD1. Germline V lookup: CDR1 SGHNT, CDR2 YENEEA. J was trimmed by 0 bases and V by 3 bases; bases with no gene match: 14. The CDR3 is 19 amino acids. The DNA of the CDR3 is TGTGCCAGCAGCTTGGGACAGGGCGATCCTACACTGACTAACTATGGCTACACCTTC. The encoded protein is CASSLGQGDPTLTNYGYTF. The whole variable domain, remainder taken from reference TRBV11-3 and TRBJ1-2, is EAGVVQSPRYKIIEKKQPVAFWCNPISGHNTLYWYLQNLGQGPELLIRYENEEAVDDSQLPKDRFSAERLKGVDSTLKIQPAELGDSAVYLCASSLGQGDPTLTNYGYTFGSGTRLTVV.

This clone has more than one count but fewer than ten. V and J are TRBV6-1 and TRBJ2-7, with D possibly TRBD1 on 6 matching bases. V shed 4 bases and J shed 3 bases, with 13 bases lying between them. The CDR3 extends over 14 amino acids. Germline-derived CDR1 and CDR2 are MNHNS and SASEGT. CDR3 coding DNA: TGTGCCAGCAGTGCTTACCGGGACAACTACGAGCAGTACTTC. This sequence encodes CASSAYRDNYEQYF.

The gene calls are TRBV7-9 and TRBJ1-1; D is undetermined. V lost 7 bases, J lost 3 bases, and 18 bases lay in between. The CDR3 sequence is 15 residues long. CDR1 is SEHNR, CDR2 FQNEAQ, per germline (reference sequence). CDR3 amino acids: CASTPLRGTDTEAFF. CDR3 nucleotide sequence: TGTGCCAGCACCCCACTTCGGGGTACGGACACTGAAGCTTTCTTT.

This clone was detected a few times. The genes are TRBV9 and TRBJ2-2; tentatively, D is TRBD1 (5 bases). Germline loops: CDR1 SGDLS, CDR2 YYNGEE. The CDR3 length is 12 residues. Trimming shortened V by 6 bases and J by 6 bases, and 9 bases separated the two germline ends. The CDR3 DNA reads TGTGCCAGCAACCTAGGGGCCGGGGAGCTGTTTTTT. Translating it yields CASNLGAGELFF.

The J gene is TRBJ2-2, the V gene TRBV5-4, with D unclear. CDR1 and CDR2 (germline): SGHNT, YYREEE (reference sequence). The CDR3 is 12 residues long. V lost 0 bases and J 6 bases, leaving 3 bases between the germline ends. CDR3 sequence: CASSLGAGELFF. In DNA form, the CDR3 reads TGTGCCAGCAGCTTGGGGGCCGGGGAGCTGTTTTTT.

CDR3 in amino acids: CASSPQGSLDTEAFF. DNA for the CDR3: TGTGCCAGCTCACCCCAGGGTTCGTTGGACACTGAAGCTTTCTTT. The chain joins TRBV18 to TRBJ1-1; D might be TRBD1 (5 bases). The CDR3 is made up of 15 amino acids. Germline V gene lookup returns CDR1 KGHSH and CDR2 LQKENI. V lost 3 bases and J lost 3, with 14 bases in between.

This clone was observed a single time. The rearrangement links TRBV28 to TRBJ2-5; 11 bases agree with TRBD1. The CDR3 has 16 amino acids. After removal of 5 bases from V and 2 bases from J, the junction contained 7 bases not matched to a gene. CDR1 and CDR2 (germline): MDHEN, SYDVKM. CDR3 protein: CASSGSGTGGQETQYF. Here the CDR3 DNA reads TGTGCCAGCAGTGGGTCCGGGACAGGGGGACAAGAGACCCAGTACTTC.

The CDR3 DNA reads TGTGCCAGTAGTGTTGGGAGGTCCGGGCCCCAGCATTTT. Protein sequence: CASSVGRSGPQHF. V usage is TRBV19 and J usage is TRBJ1-5; no clear D gene. This CDR3 contains 13 residues. The germline V gene encodes CDR1 LNHDA and CDR2 SQIVND (reference sequence). V was trimmed by 5 bases and J by 9 bases, leaving 14 bases between them.

The rearrangement joins TRBV27 to TRBJ2-3; 12 bases are a match to TRBD2. The trim removed 6 bases at V and 3 bases at J, leaving 7 bases unmatched. Germline CDR1 is MNHEY and CDR2 is SMNVEV (reference sequence). The CDR3 totals 16 residues. The CDR3 spells CASSQLAGGLTDTQYF. The DNA of the CDR3 is TGTGCCAGCAGCCAGCTAGCGGGAGGGCTGACAGATACGCAGTATTTT.

The chain recombines TRBV30 with TRBJ1-1; TRBD1 matches 8 bases. With 5 bases clipped from V and 12 bases from J, the junction kept 14 bases outside the gene matches. The CDR3 runs 13 residues. Germline assignment: CDR1 GTSNPN and CDR2 SVGIG (reference sequence). The CDR3 here is CAWREDRAGLTFF. The CDR3 DNA reads TGTGCCTGGCGGGAGGACAGGGCGGGGTTGACTTTCTTT.

The gene calls are TRBV5-1 and TRBJ2-1; weak D call: TRBD1 (6 bases). CDR3 length: 14 residues. Germline values: CDR1 SGHRS, CDR2 YFSETQ. The germline V and J ends were trimmed by 4 bases and 9 bases, with 17 bases remaining between them. The CDR3 DNA sequence: TGCGCCAGCAGCCTCATCACAGGGTCCGGTGAGCAGTTCTTC. Encoded protein: CASSLITGSGEQFF. Full variable domain (missing parts from reference TRBV5-1 and TRBJ2-1): KAGVTQTPRYLIKTRGQQVTLSCSPISGHRSVSWYQQTPGQGLQFLFEYFSETQRNKGNFPGRFSGRQFSNSRSEMNVSTLELGDSALYLCASSLITGSGEQFFGPGTRLTVL.

The sample holds one count of this clone. The chain is built from TRBV6-5 and TRBJ2-7; tentative D call: TRBD2 (5 bases). The CDR3 consists of 16 residues. Trimming removed 0 bases at V and 2 bases at J, with 14 bases between. Germline CDR1 MNHEY, CDR2 SVGAGI. CDR3 protein: CASSYSNLALTYEQYF. The CDR3 nucleotides are TGTGCCAGCAGTTACTCGAATTTAGCGCTTACCTACGAGCAGTACTTC.

As for this clone: One junction end disagrees with the germline gene, perhaps due to a read error. The chain couples TRBV9 to TRBJ1-1; D remains ambiguous. Germline V gene sequence: CDR1 SGDLS, CDR2 YYNGEE. The CDR3 is made up of 14 amino acids. The CDR3, as DNA: TGTGCCAGCAGCGTTTCAGGAGAGAACATTGAAGCTTTCTTT. This codes for CASSVSGENIEAFF.

The chain uses TRBV19 and TRBJ1-5; 12 bases match TRBD1. In germline, CDR1 is LNHDA, CDR2 SQIVND (reference sequence). The CDR3 length is 21 residues. The junction had 15 bases not matched to a gene; V was cut back by 2 bases and J by 1 base. Here the CDR3 DNA reads TGTGCCAGTAGTATATTAGGGGACAGGGGGCGATTTGTTTTGAGCAATCAGCCCCAGCATTTT. Translation gives CASSILGDRGRFVLSNQPQHF.